This T cell receptor beta chain originates from a study of T cells after posttransplantation cyclophosphamide. Regarding the study as a whole: Skin or GI-infiltrating T cells shared few TRB sequences with blood. Recipient CMV seropositivity and CMV reactivation strongly tracked TRB clonality. Later blood repertoires were often dominated by clones from the donor CD8+ memory compartment.

Methotrexate plus calcineurin inhibitor accompanied controls' myeloablative marrow transplants; sampling was 1 year later. Sequenced by immunoSEQ multiplex PCR; TCRdb stores in-frame clones only, minus some. The table shows roughly 14,000 clones, with around nine tenths occurring only once. Germline V CDR1 and CDR2: SGHVS, FQNEAQ. V lost 1 base and J 6 bases, leaving 9 bases between the germline ends. This CDR3 is built from 13 residues. As to this clone: The antigen remains undetermined.

The V gene is TRBV7-8, the J gene TRBJ1-1, with D unclear. The sequence was obtained from a male patient between 50 and 60 years old who received an allogeneic stem cell transplant from an unrelated donor, was CMV-positive, and had chronic GVHD only. Part of the T cell pool may stem from the graft donor. The sample consisted of PBMCs, taken after an allogeneic stem cell transplant with a calcineurin inhibitor and methotrexate. The CDR3 sequence is CASSLGLSPEAFF. CDR3 coding DNA: TGTGCCAGCAGCTTAGGCCTGAGCCCTGAAGCTTTCTTT. Drawing the rest from reference TRBV7-8 and TRBJ1-1, the complete variable domain is GAGVSQSPRYKVAKRGQDVALRCDPISGHVSLFWYQQALGQGPEFLTYFQNEAQLDKSGLPSDRFFAERPEGSVSTLKIQRTQQEDSAVYLCASSLGLSPEAFFGQGTRLTVV.